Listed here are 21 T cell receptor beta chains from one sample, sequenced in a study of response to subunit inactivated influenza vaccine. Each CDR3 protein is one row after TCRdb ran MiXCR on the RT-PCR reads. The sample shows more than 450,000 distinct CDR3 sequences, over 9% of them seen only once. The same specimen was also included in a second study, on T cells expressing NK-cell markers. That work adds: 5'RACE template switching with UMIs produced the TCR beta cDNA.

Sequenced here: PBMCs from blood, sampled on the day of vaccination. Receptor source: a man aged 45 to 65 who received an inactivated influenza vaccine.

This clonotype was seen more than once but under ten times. The DNA of the CDR3 is TGTGCCAGCAGTGACCGGGATCAAGAGACCCAGTACTTC. Protein sequence: CASSDRDQETQYF. The chain links TRBV28 to TRBJ2-5; D is perhaps TRBD2 (5 bases). The germline V gene encodes CDR1 MDHEN and CDR2 SYDVKM. The CDR3 totals 13 residues. The V and J ends lost 5 bases and 2 bases respectively, with 9 bases between them.

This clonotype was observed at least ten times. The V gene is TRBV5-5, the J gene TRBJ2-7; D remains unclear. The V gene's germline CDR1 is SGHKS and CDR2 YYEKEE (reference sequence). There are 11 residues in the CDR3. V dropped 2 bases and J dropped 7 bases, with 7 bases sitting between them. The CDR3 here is CASSFISEQYF. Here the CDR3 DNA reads TGTGCCAGCAGCTTTATTAGTGAGCAGTACTTC.

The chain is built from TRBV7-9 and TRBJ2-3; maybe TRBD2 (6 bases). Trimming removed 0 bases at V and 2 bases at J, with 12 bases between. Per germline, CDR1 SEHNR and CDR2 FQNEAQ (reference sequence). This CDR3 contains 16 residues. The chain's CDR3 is CASSLALTRNTDTQYF. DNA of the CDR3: TGTGCCAGCAGCTTAGCTCTGACTAGAAACACAGATACGCAGTATTTT.

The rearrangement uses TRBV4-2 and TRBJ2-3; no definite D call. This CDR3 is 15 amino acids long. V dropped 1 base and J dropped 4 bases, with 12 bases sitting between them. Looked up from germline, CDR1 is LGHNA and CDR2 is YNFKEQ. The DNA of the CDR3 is TGTGCCAGCAGCCAAGGGGATGGGCGCTCAGATACGCAGTATTTT. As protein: CASSQGDGRSDTQYF.

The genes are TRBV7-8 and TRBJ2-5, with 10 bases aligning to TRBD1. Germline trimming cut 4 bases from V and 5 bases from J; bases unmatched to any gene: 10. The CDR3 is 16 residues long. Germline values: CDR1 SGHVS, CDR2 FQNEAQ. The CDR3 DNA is TGTGCCAGCAGCTCTCTACCGGGACAGGGGCAGGAGACCCAGTACTTC. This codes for CASSSLPGQGQETQYF.

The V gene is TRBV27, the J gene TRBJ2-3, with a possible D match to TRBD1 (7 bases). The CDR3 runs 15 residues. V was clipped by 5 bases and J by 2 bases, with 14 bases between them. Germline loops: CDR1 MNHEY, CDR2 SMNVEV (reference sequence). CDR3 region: CASSRGTANTDTQYF. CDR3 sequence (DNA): TGTGCCAGCAGTCGGGGGACAGCGAACACAGATACGCAGTATTTT.

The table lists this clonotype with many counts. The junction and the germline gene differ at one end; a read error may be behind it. Here the CDR3 reads CASSQDIRTDTQYF. The CDR3 nucleotides read TGTGCCAGCAGTCAGGATATTCGCACAGATACGCAGTATTTT. The J gene is TRBJ2-3, the V gene TRBV4-3; unclear D gene. Germline loops: CDR1 LGHNA, CDR2 YSLEER. The CDR3 contains 14 residues.

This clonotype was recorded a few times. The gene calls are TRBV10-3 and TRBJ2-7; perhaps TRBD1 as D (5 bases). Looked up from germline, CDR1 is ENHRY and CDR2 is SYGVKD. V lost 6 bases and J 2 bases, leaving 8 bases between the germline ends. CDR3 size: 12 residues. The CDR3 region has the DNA TGTGCCATCAGAACAGGTCCCTACGAGCAGTACTTC. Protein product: CAIRTGPYEQYF.

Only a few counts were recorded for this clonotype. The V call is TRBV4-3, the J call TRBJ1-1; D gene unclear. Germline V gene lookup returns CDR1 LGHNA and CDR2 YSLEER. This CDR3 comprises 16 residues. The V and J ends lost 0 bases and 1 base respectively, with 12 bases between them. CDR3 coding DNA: TGCGCCAGCAGCCAAGATTGGCTGACGGAGAACACTGAAGCTTTCTTT. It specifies CASSQDWLTENTEAFF.

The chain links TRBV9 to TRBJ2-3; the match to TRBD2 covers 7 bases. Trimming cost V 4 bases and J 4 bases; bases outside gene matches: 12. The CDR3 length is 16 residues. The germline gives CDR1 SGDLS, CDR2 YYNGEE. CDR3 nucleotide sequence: TGTGCCAGCAGCTCCGCAGGCGGGAGTTTGTCAGATACGCAGTATTTT. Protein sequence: CASSSAGGSLSDTQYF.

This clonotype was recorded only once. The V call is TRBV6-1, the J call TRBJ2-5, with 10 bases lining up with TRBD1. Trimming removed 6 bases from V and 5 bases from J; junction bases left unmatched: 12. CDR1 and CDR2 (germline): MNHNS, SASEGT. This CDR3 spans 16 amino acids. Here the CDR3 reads CASSRTPGQGLETQYF. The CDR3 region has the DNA TGTGCCAGCAGCCGTACTCCGGGACAGGGGCTCGAGACCCAGTACTTC.

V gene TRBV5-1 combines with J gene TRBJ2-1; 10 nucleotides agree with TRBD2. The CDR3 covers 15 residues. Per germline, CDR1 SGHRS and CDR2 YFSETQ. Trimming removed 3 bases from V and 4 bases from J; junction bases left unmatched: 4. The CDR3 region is CASSWSGGDYNEQFF. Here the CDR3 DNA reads TGCGCCAGCAGCTGGAGCGGGGGGGATTACAATGAGCAGTTCTTC.

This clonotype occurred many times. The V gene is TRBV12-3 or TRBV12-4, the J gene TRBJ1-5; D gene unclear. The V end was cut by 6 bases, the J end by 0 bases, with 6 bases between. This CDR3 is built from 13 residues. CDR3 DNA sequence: TGTGCCAGCAGCCCTTATAGCAATCAGCCCCAGCATTTT. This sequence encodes CASSPYSNQPQHF.

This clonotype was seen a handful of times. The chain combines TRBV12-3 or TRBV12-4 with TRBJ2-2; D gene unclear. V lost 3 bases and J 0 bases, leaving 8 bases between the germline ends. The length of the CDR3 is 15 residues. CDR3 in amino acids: CASSFGLTNTGELFF. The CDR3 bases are TGTGCCAGCAGTTTTGGGTTGACGAACACCGGGGAGCTGTTTTTT.

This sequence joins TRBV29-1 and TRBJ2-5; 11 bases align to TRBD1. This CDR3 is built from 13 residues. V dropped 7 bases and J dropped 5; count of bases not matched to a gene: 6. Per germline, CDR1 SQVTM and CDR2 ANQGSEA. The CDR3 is CSGGQGAPETQYF. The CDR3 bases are TGCAGCGGAGGACAGGGGGCACCGGAGACCCAGTACTTC.

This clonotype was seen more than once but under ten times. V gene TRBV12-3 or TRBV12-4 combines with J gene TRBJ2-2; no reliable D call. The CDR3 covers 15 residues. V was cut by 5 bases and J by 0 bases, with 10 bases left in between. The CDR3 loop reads CASSPGGANTGELFF. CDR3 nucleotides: TGTGCCAGCAGTCCGGGCGGAGCGAACACCGGGGAGCTGTTTTTT.

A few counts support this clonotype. CDR3 region: CATKHQTGTPKNEKLFF. The DNA of the CDR3 is TGTGCCACCAAGCACCAAACCGGGACACCAAAGAATGAAAAACTGTTTTTT. The rearrangement joins TRBV15 to TRBJ1-4; D possibly corresponds to TRBD1 (6 bases). Trimming left V 7 bases short and J 5 bases short, with 23 bases between. This CDR3 region has 17 residues. Germline CDR1 is LNHNV and CDR2 is YYDKDF (reference sequence).

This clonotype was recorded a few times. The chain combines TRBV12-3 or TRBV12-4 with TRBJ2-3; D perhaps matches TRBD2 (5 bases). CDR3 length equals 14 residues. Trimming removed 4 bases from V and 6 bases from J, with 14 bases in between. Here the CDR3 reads CASSSGLPGDTQYF. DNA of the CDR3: TGTGCCAGCAGTTCCGGACTTCCGGGGGATACGCAGTATTTT.

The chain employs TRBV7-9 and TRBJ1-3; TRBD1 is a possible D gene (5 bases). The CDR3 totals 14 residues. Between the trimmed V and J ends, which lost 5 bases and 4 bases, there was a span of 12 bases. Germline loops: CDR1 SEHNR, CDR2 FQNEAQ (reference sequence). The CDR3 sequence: CASSKGLAGNTIYF. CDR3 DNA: TGTGCCAGCAGCAAGGGACTTGCCGGAAACACCATATATTTT. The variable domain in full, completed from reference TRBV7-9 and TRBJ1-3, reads DTGVSQNPRHKITKRGQNVTFRCDPISEHNRLYWYRQTLGQGPEFLTYFQNEAQLEKSRLLSDRFSAERPKGSFSTLEIQRTEQGDSAMYLCASSKGLAGNTIYFGEGSWLTVV.

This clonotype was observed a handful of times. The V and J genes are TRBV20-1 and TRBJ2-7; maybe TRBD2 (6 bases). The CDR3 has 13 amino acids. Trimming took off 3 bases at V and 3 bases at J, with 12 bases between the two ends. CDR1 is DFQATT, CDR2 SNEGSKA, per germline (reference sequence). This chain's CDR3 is CSARVADNYEQYF. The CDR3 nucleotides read TGCAGTGCTAGGGTAGCGGACAACTACGAGCAGTACTTC.

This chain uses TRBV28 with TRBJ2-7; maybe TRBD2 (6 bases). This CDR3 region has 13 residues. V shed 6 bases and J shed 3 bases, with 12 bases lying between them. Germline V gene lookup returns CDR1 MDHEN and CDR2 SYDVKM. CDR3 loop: CASSNRGVYEQYF. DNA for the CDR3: TGTGCCAGCAGCAATCGCGGGGTCTACGAGCAGTACTTC.